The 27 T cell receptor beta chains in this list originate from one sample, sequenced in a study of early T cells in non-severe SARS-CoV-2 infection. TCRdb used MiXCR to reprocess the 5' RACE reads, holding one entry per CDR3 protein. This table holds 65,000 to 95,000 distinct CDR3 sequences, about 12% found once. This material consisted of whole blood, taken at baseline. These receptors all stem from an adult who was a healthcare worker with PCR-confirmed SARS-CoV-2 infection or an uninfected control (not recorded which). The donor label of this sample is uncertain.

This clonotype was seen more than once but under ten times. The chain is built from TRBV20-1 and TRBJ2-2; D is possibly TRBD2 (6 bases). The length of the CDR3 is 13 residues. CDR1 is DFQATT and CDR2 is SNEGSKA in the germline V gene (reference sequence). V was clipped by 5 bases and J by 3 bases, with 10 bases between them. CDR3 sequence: CSAVREDTGELFF. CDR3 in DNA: TGCAGTGCTGTGAGGGAGGACACCGGGGAGCTGTTTTTT.

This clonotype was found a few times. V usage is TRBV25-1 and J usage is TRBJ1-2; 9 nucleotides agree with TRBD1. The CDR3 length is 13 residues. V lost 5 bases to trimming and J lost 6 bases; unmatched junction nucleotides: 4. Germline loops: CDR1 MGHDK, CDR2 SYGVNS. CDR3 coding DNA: TGTGCCAGCAGTCCTCGGACAGGGGATGGCTACACCTTC. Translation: CASSPRTGDGYTF.

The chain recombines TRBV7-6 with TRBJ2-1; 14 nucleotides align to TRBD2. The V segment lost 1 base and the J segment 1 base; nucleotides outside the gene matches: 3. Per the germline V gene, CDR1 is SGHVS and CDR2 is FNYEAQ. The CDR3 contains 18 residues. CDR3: CASSLGLAGGHSYNEQFF. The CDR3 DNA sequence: TGTGCCAGCAGCTTAGGACTAGCGGGGGGGCATTCCTACAATGAGCAGTTCTTC.

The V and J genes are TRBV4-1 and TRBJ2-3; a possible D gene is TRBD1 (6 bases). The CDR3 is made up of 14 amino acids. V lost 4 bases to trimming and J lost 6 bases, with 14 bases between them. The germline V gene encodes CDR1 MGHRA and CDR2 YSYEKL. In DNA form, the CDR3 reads TGCGCCAGCAGCCGAGAGGCAGGGGCCGATACGCAGTATTTT. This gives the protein CASSREAGADTQYF.

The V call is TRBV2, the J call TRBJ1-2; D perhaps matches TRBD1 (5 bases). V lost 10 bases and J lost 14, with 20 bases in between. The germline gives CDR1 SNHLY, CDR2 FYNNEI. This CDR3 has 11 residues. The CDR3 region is CAISLTGGLTF. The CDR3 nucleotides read TGTGCCATCAGCCTCACAGGCGGCCTTACCTTC.

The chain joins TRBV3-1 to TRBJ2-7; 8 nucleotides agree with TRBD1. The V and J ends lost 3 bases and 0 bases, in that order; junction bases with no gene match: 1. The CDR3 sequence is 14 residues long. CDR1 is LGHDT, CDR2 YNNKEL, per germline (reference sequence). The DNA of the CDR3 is TGTGCCAGCAGCCACAGGGGGCTCTCCTACGAGCAGTACTTC. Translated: CASSHRGLSYEQYF.

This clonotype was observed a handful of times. CDR3 residues: CASSPRDTNNEQFF. CDR3 DNA sequence: TGTGCCAGCAGCCCCCGAGACACCAACAATGAGCAGTTCTTC. The chain uses TRBV3-1 and TRBJ2-1; no firm D call. The germline V gene encodes CDR1 LGHDT and CDR2 YNNKEL (reference sequence). Deletions cut 4 bases from V and 5 bases from J, with 12 bases between. This CDR3 has 14 residues.

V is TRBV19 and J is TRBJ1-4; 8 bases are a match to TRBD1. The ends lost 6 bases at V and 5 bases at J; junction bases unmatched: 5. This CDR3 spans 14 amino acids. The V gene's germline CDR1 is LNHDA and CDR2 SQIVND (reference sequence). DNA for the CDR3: TGTGCCAGTAGGCGACAGGGGCCGAATGAAAAACTGTTTTTT. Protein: CASRRQGPNEKLFF. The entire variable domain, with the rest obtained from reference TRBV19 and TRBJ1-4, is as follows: DGGITQSPKYLFRKEGQNVTLSCEQNLNHDAMYWYRQDPGQGLRLIYYSQIVNDFQKGDIAEGYSVSREKKESFPLTVTSAQKNPTAFYLCASRRQGPNEKLFFGSGTQLSVL.

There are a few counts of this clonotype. For the CDR3, the DNA is TGTGCCAGCAGCTTAGGGCAGGGGGGGGAAGAGACCCAGTACTTC. This gives the protein CASSLGQGGEETQYF. V is TRBV7-2 and J is TRBJ2-5; D possibly matches TRBD1 or TRBD2 (7 bases each). The germline gives CDR1 SGHTA, CDR2 FQGNSA. Trimming cost V 1 base and J 3 bases, with 12 bases left between them. The CDR3 totals 15 residues.

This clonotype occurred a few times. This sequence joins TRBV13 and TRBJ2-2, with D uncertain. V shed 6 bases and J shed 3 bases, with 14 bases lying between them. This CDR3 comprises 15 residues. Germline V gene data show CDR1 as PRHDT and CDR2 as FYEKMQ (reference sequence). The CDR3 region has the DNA TGTGCCAGCAGTTTCTGGGCCGCGGACACCGGGGAGCTGTTTTTT. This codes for CASSFWAADTGELFF.

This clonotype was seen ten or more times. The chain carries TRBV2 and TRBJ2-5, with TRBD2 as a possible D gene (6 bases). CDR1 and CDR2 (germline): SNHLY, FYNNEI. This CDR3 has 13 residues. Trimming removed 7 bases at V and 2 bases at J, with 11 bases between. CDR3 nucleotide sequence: TGTGCCAGCATTAGGACTACGCAAGAGACCCAGTACTTC. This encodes CASIRTTQETQYF.

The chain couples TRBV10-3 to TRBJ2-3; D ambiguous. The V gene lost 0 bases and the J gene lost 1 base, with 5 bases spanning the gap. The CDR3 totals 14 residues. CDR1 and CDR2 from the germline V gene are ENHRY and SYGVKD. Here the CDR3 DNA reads TGTGCCATCAGTGAGTCGACGGGCACAGATACGCAGTATTTT. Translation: CAISESTGTDTQYF.

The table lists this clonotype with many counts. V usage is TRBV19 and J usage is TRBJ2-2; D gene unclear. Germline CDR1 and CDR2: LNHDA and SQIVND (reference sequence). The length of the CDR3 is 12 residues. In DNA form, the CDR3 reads TGTTGTTGTGTGGACGACACCGGGGAGCTGTTTTTT. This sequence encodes CCCVDDTGELFF.

CDR3 sequence reads: CASSPQPSLHNSPLHF. In DNA, the CDR3 is TGTGCCAGCAGTCCTCAACCGAGTCTTCATAATTCACCCCTCCACTTT. The chain carries TRBV6-5 and TRBJ1-6; no clear D gene. Per germline, CDR1 MNHEY and CDR2 SVGAGI. The germline V and J ends were trimmed by 5 bases and 5 bases, with 16 bases remaining between them. The CDR3 totals 16 residues.

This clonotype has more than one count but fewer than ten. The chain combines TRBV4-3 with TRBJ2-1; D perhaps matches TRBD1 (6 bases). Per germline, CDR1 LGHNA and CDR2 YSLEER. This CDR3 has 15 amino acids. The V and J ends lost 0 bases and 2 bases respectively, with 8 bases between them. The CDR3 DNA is TGCGCCAGCAGCCAAGACAGGGGCCCCTACAATGAGCAGTTCTTC. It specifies CASSQDRGPYNEQFF.

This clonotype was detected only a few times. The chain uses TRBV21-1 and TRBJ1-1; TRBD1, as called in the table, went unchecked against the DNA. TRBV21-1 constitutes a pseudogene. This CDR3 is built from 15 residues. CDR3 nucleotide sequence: TGTGCCAGCGCCATCGGACAGGTTTTGAACACTGAAGCTTTCTTT. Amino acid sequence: CASAIGQVLNTEAFF.

In DNA, the CDR3 is TGTGCCAGCAGTGAACCGGGACTGGTTTACAATGAGCAGTTCTTC. This translates into CASSEPGLVYNEQFF. The chain carries TRBV25-1 and TRBJ2-1; maybe TRBD2 (6 bases). The CDR3 is 15 residues long. The germline CDR1 and CDR2 sequences are MGHDK and SYGVNS. V was clipped by 2 bases and J by 4 bases, with 12 bases between them.

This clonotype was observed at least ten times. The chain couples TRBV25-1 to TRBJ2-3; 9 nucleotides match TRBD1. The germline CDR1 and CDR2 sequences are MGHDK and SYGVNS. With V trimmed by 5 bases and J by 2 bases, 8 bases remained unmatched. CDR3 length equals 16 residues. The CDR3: CASSKRGTGNTDTQYF. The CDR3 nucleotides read TGTGCCAGCAGTAAACGGGGGACAGGGAACACAGATACGCAGTATTTT.

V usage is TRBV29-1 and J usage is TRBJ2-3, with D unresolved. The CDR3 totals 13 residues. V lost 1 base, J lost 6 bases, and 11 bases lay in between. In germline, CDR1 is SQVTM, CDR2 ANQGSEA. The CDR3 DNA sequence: TGCAGCGTTGAAGCCCTCACCGGGGATACGCAGTATTTT. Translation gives CSVEALTGDTQYF.

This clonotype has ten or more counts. The CDR3 bases are TGTGCCATCAGGAAGGATCAGCCCCAGCATTTT. Amino acid sequence: CAIRKDQPQHF. This sequence joins TRBV10-3 and TRBJ1-5; D is ambiguous. This CDR3 is 11 amino acids long. V dropped 6 bases and J dropped 5 bases, with 5 bases sitting between them. The germline V gene encodes CDR1 ENHRY and CDR2 SYGVKD.

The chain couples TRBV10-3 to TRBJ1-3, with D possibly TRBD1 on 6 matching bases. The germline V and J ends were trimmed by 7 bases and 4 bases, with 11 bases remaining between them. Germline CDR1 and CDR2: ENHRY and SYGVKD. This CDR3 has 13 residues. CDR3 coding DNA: TGTGCCATCACAGGGGTCTTGGGAAACACCATATATTTT. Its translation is CAITGVLGNTIYF.

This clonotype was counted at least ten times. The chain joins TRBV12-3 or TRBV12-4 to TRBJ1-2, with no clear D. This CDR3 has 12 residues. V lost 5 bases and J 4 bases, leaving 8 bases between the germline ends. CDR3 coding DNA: TGTGCCAGCAGTCGGAGTTCCTATGGCTACACCTTC. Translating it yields CASSRSSYGYTF.

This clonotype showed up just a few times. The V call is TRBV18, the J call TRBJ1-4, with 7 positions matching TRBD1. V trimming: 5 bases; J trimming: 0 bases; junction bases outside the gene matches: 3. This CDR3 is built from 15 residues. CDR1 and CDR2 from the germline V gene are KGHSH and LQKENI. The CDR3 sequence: CASSAQGPTNEKLFF. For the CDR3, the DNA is TGTGCCAGCTCAGCACAGGGGCCAACTAATGAAAAACTGTTTTTT.

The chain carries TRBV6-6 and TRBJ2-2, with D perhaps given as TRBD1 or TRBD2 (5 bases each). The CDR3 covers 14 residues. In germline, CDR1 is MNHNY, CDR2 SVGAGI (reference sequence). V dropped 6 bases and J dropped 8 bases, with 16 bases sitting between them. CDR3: CASRRDGVGGELFF. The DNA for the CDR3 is TGTGCCAGCAGGAGGGACGGCGTCGGGGGGGAGCTGTTTTTT.

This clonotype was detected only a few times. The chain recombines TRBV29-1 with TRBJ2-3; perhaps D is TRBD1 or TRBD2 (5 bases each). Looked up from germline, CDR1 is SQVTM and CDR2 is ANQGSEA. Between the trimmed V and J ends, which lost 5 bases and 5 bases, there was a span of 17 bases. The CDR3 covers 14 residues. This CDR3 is CSVYVPGRVDTQYF. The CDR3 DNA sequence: TGCAGCGTTTATGTCCCGGGACGGGTAGATACGCAGTATTTT.

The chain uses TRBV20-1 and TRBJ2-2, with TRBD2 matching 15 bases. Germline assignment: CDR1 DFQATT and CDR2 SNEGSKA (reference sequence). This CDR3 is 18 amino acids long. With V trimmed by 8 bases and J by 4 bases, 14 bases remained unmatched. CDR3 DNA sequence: TGCAGTACAATGGGACTAGCGGGAGGTCCTACAATCACCGGGGAGCTGTTTTTT. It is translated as CSTMGLAGGPTITGELFF.

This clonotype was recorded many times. The CDR3 DNA sequence: TGTGCCAGCAGCTTAGTCGCAGAACAGGGGCGGAACACTGAAGCTTTCTTT. Amino acid sequence: CASSLVAEQGRNTEAFF. The rearrangement uses TRBV7-8 and TRBJ1-1; 7 positions agree with TRBD1. V trimming: 1 base; J trimming: 1 base; junction bases outside the gene matches: 9. Germline-derived CDR1 and CDR2 are SGHVS and FQNEAQ. The CDR3 has 17 amino acids.